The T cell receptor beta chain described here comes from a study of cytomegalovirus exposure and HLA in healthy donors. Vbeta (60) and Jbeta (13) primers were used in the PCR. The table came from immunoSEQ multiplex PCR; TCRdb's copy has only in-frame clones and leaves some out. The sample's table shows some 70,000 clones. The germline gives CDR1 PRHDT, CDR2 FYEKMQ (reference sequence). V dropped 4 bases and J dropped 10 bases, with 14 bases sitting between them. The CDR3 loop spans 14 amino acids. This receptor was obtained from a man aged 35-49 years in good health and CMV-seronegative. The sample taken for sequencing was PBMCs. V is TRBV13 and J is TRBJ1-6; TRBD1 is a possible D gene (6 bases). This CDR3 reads CASSSYRDHSPLHF. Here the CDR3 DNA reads TGTGCCAGCAGCTCTTACAGGGATCACTCACCCCTCCACTTT.